This passage covers 28 T cell receptor beta chains from one sample sequenced in a study of OX40 agonist ivuxolimab in advanced cancers. Libraries were built with the immunoSEQ multiplex PCR assay. In TCRdb, the immuneACCESS table is reduced to in-frame sequences with V and J assigned. These tables do not hold every clone; where another copy was compared, an unresolved V gene accounts for under half, and the others remain unexplained. The sample data list approximately 79,000 clones, and approximately 90% of these were observed just once. Roughly 0.9% of the sample belongs to the ten largest clones. The input for sequencing was CD4+ or CD8+ T cells sorted from blood, taken in a trial of the OX40 agonist ivuxolimab. The receptors were sampled from an adult with an advanced solid tumor such as melanoma, head and neck, liver or kidney cancer.

V usage is TRBV28 and J usage is TRBJ1-2, with D tentatively TRBD1 (6 bases). Germline V gene data show CDR1 as MDHEN and CDR2 as SYDVKM. CDR3 size: 22 residues. V was shortened by 6 bases and J by 5 bases, with 40 bases between the two germline ends. The CDR3 is CASRATGTLRDETRGTLYGYTF. DNA for the CDR3: TGTGCCAGCAGAGCCACAGGGACTCTCCGAGACGAGACAAGGGGCACCCTGTATGGCTACACCTTC.

The rearrangement links TRBV6-5 to TRBJ2-2, with 8 bases identical to TRBD1. The CDR3 loop spans 15 amino acids. The ends lost 6 bases at V and 4 bases at J; junction bases unmatched: 7. Germline V CDR1 and CDR2: MNHEY, SVGAGI. CDR3 sequence (DNA): TGTGCCAGCAGCACGGCAGGGGGCATCACCGGGGAGCTGTTTTTT. Translating gives CASSTAGGITGELFF.

This clone has a handful of counts. The V gene is TRBV7-6, the J gene TRBJ1-2, with a possible D match to TRBD1 (6 bases). Trimming removed 6 bases at V and 5 bases at J, with 16 bases between. The CDR3 covers 14 residues. The germline V gene has CDR1 SGHVS and CDR2 FNYEAQ. In DNA form, the CDR3 reads TGTGCCAGCAGTGGAAACTCACAGGGTTATGGCTACACCTTC. Protein sequence: CASSGNSQGYGYTF.

This chain connects TRBV7-3 to TRBJ2-6; 7 bases align to TRBD1. The length of the CDR3 is 19 residues. The J segment lost 0 bases and the V segment lost 0 bases, leaving 8 bases of the junction unmatched. The V gene's germline CDR1 is SGHTA and CDR2 FQGTGA. The CDR3 DNA reads TGTGCCAGCAGCTTAACTCGGGACAGATTCCCCTCTGGGGCCAACGTCCTGACTTTC. It is translated as CASSLTRDRFPSGANVLTF.

In its sample, this clone was seen once. This chain connects TRBV27 to TRBJ2-3; 8 bases match TRBD1. Trimming at V came to 2 bases and at J to 0 bases, leaving 10 bases not matched to a gene. Germline CDR1 reads MNHEY; CDR2 reads SMNVEV (reference sequence). CDR3 length: 18 amino acids. The DNA of the CDR3 is TGTGCCAGCAGTTTAAGCTCTAGACAGGGGCCAAGCACAGATACGCAGTATTTT. This translates into CASSLSSRQGPSTDTQYF.

This chain links TRBV29-1 with TRBJ2-5; no definite D call. V shed 1 base and J shed 1 base, with 10 bases lying between them. Germline loops: CDR1 SQVTM, CDR2 ANQGSEA. The CDR3 sequence is 14 residues long. The CDR3 DNA sequence: TGCAGCGTTGAAGTTGGGCCAAGCCAAGAGACCCAGTACTTC. Residues: CSVEVGPSQETQYF.

The chain employs TRBV7-9 and TRBJ2-7, with 8 bases lining up with TRBD1. The CDR3 contains 11 residues. V shed 1 base and J 12 bases; nucleotides not matched to a gene: 2. Germline V gene lookup returns CDR1 SEHNR and CDR2 FQNEAQ (reference sequence). The CDR3 coding sequence is TGTGCCAGCAGCTTAGGGACAGGGTCGTACTTC. It yields the protein CASSLGTGSYF.

V and J are TRBV9 and TRBJ1-3; D remains unclear. The germline gives CDR1 SGDLS, CDR2 YYNGEE. CDR3 length equals 14 residues. The V gene lost 4 bases and the J gene lost 0 bases, with 8 bases spanning the gap. The CDR3 DNA follows: TGTGCCAGCAGCTCCGGCTCCTCTGGAAACACCATATATTTT. Its translation is CASSSGSSGNTIYF. Complete variable domain (other parts from reference TRBV9 and TRBJ1-3): DSGVTQTPKHLITATGQRVTLRCSPRSGDLSVYWYQQSLDQGLQFLIQYYNGEERAKGNILERFSAQQFPDLHSELNLSSLELGDSALYFCASSSGSSGNTIYFGEGSWLTVV.

This clone has only a few counts. J is TRBJ1-4 and V is TRBV5-5; D unresolved. Between the trimmed V and J ends, which lost 0 bases and 8 bases, there was a span of 8 bases. This CDR3 spans 13 amino acids. Germline V CDR1 and CDR2: SGHKS, YYEKEE (reference sequence). CDR3 residues: CASSLGSREKLFF. In DNA, the CDR3 is TGTGCCAGCAGCTTGGGATCCCGGGAAAAACTGTTTTTT. Combining the CDR3 with reference TRBV5-5 and TRBJ1-4 gives the whole variable domain DAGVTQSPTHLIKTRGQQVTLRCSPISGHKSVSWYQQVLGQGPQFIFQYYEKEERGRGNFPDRFSARQFPNYSSELNVNALLLGDSALYLCASSLGSREKLFFGSGTQLSVL.

CDR3: CASSLLERNTEAFF. In DNA form, the CDR3 reads TGCGCCAGCAGCTTGTTGGAGAGGAACACTGAAGCTTTCTTT. The chain employs TRBV5-1 and TRBJ1-1; no clear D. The length of the CDR3 is 14 residues. Germline V gives CDR1 SGHRS, CDR2 YFSETQ. V shed 1 base and J shed 1 base, with 8 bases lying between them.

V is TRBV7-3 and J is TRBJ2-2, with D perhaps TRBD2 (5 bases). Germline V lookup: CDR1 SGHTA, CDR2 FQGTGA. The CDR3 is 14 amino acids. The V gene lost 7 bases and the J gene lost 1 base, with 10 bases spanning the gap. The CDR3 bases are TGTGCCAGCACCCGGGATCAGAACACCGGGGAGCTGTTTTTT. It codes for CASTRDQNTGELFF.

The V call is TRBV4-2, the J call TRBJ2-3, with D tentatively TRBD1 (5 bases). Germline CDR1 LGHNA, CDR2 YNFKEQ. The CDR3 spans 15 residues. V dropped 0 bases and J dropped 0 bases, with 7 bases sitting between them. In DNA form, the CDR3 reads TGTGCCAGCAGCCAAGACAGGGTGAGCACAGATACGCAGTATTTT. Its protein product is CASSQDRVSTDTQYF.

CDR3 in DNA: TGTGCCAGTAGTATAGCCCCCGGCAATCAGCCCCAGCATTTT. It encodes CASSIAPGNQPQHF. This sequence joins TRBV19 and TRBJ1-5; D remains ambiguous. CDR1 and CDR2 from the germline V gene are LNHDA and SQIVND (reference sequence). Trimming left V 1 base short and J 2 bases short, with 6 bases between. The CDR3 consists of 14 residues.

The chain recombines TRBV7-3 with TRBJ2-7; 8 bases map to TRBD1. V lost 5 bases, J lost 5 bases, and 8 bases stayed unmatched. The CDR3 sequence is 14 residues long. The germline V gene encodes CDR1 SGHTA and CDR2 FQGTGA. In DNA, the CDR3 is TGTGCCAGCAGCGCCCAGGGGGCGCGGAACGAGCAGTACTTC. It is translated as CASSAQGARNEQYF.

This clone appeared a few times. This rearrangement joins TRBV19 to TRBJ2-2; a weak D match, TRBD2 (6 bases). Trimming pared 8 bases from V and 0 bases from J, leaving 10 bases between. This CDR3 comprises 14 residues. Germline V CDR1 and CDR2: LNHDA, SQIVND (reference sequence). CDR3 nucleotide sequence: TGTGCCAGTCGGAGGGAAACGAACACCGGGGAGCTGTTTTTT. Residues: CASRRETNTGELFF.

The rearrangement joins TRBV2 to TRBJ2-7; no clear D gene. This CDR3 is 12 amino acids long. The germline V gene has CDR1 SNHLY and CDR2 FYNNEI. The germline V and J ends were trimmed by 9 bases and 4 bases, with 13 bases remaining between them. CDR3 in DNA: TGTGCCAGTAGACCGGAATTATACGAGCAGTACTTC. It yields the protein CASRPELYEQYF.

This clone was seen a single time. The rearrangement links TRBV9 to TRBJ2-2, with TRBD2 matching 7 bases. After removal of 4 bases from V and 1 base from J, the junction contained 4 bases not matched to a gene. The CDR3 is made up of 15 amino acids. The germline gives CDR1 SGDLS, CDR2 YYNGEE. The DNA for the CDR3 is TGTGCCAGCAGCCCGGGACTATTGAACACCGGGGAGCTGTTTTTT. This sequence encodes CASSPGLLNTGELFF.

The DNA of the CDR3 is TGTGCCAGCAGTCCTTCGGGACCTATGGAAGAGACCCAGTACTTC. It yields the protein CASSPSGPMEETQYF. This sequence joins TRBV21-1 and TRBJ2-5. TRBV21-1 is marked as a pseudogene. The CDR3 has 15 residues.

The rearrangement links TRBV14 to TRBJ2-5; D gene unclear. This CDR3 has 14 residues. V shed 0 bases and J shed 7 bases, with 12 bases lying between them. Germline CDR1 reads SGHDN; CDR2 reads FVKESK. CDR3 sequence (DNA): TGTGCCAGCAGCCAAGACCCGGCTTTAGGGACCCAGTACTTC. Translation: CASSQDPALGTQYF.

The V gene is TRBV11-2, the J gene TRBJ2-2, with D tentatively TRBD1 (5 bases). The CDR3 has 13 residues. The germline gives CDR1 SGHAT, CDR2 FQNNGV. Trimming cost V 5 bases and J 5 bases, with 9 bases left between them. CDR3: CASSPRQTGELFF. The CDR3 bases are TGTGCCAGCAGCCCTCGACAGACCGGGGAGCTGTTTTTT.

V gene TRBV5-1 combines with J gene TRBJ2-3; a weak D match, TRBD2 (5 bases). Germline V gene sequence: CDR1 SGHRS, CDR2 YFSETQ. This CDR3 comprises 15 residues. V was cut by 0 bases and J by 6 bases, with 14 bases left in between. This CDR3 reads CASSLAGRGRDTQYF. The CDR3 DNA reads as TGCGCCAGCAGCTTGGCGGGTAGAGGGCGGGATACGCAGTATTTT.

The V gene is TRBV9, the J gene TRBJ1-4; no clear D. Looked up from germline, CDR1 is SGDLS and CDR2 is YYNGEE. This CDR3 region has 14 residues. Trimming removed 3 bases at V and 5 bases at J, with 11 bases between. Here the CDR3 DNA reads TGTGCCAGCAGCGGAACGCTAGGGAATGAAAAACTGTTTTTT. Protein product: CASSGTLGNEKLFF.

The J gene is TRBJ2-1, the V gene TRBV5-1, with 11 bases identical to TRBD2. Germline CDR1 reads SGHRS; CDR2 reads YFSETQ. The length of the CDR3 is 15 residues. After removal of 4 bases from V and 6 bases from J, the junction contained 6 bases not matched to a gene. CDR3 residues: CASSPTSGSSNEQFF. The CDR3 coding sequence is TGCGCCAGCAGCCCCACTAGCGGGAGTAGCAATGAGCAGTTCTTC.

This clone was observed a handful of times. The V and J genes are TRBV7-2 and TRBJ1-5; D possibly corresponds to TRBD1 (5 bases). V lost 5 bases, J lost 4 bases, and 15 bases lay in between. The CDR3 covers 15 residues. Germline V gene sequence: CDR1 SGHTA, CDR2 FQGNSA. CDR3 in DNA: TGTGCCAGCAGCCTCCTGGGACGGAATAATCAGCCCCAGCATTTT. Translating it yields CASSLLGRNNQPQHF.

J is TRBJ2-1 and V is TRBV11-2, with D unresolved. In germline, CDR1 is SGHAT, CDR2 FQNNGV. CDR3 size: 14 residues. Trimming took 5 bases from V and 0 from J, leaving 8 bases between them. CDR3 residues: CASSAASSYNEQFF. The CDR3 DNA sequence: TGTGCCAGCAGCGCCGCTAGCTCCTACAATGAGCAGTTCTTC.

This chain joins TRBV9 and TRBJ2-6; D might be TRBD1 or TRBD2, each matching 6 bases. CDR1 and CDR2 (germline): SGDLS, YYNGEE. The CDR3 has 17 residues. The germline V and J ends were trimmed by 10 bases and 1 base, with 21 bases remaining between them. The CDR3 bases are TGTGCCCAGTTGTGCGGGACACCTTTATCTGGGGCCAACGTCCTGACTTTC. Translating gives CAQLCGTPLSGANVLTF.

This clone was seen a handful of times. The identical CDR3 is also encoded by other nucleotide sequences in the sample. This sequence joins TRBV19 and TRBJ1-5; unclear D gene. Germline V gene data show CDR1 as LNHDA and CDR2 as SQIVND (reference sequence). V shed 0 bases and J shed 2 bases, with 2 bases lying between them. The CDR3 loop spans 13 amino acids. CDR3: CASSIEGNQPQHF. The CDR3, as DNA: TGTGCCAGTAGTATAGAGGGCAATCAGCCCCAGCATTTT.

The V call is TRBV18, the J call TRBJ2-5; 11 bases align to TRBD1. This CDR3 spans 17 amino acids. CDR1 is KGHSH and CDR2 is LQKENI in the germline V gene. V lost 3 bases and J lost 4; bases outside the gene matches: 10. In DNA, the CDR3 is TGTGCCAGCTCACCTCGGACAGGGGGCGCAAGAAGAGAGACCCAGTACTTC. It encodes CASSPRTGGARRETQYF. Based on the CDR3 plus reference TRBV18 and TRBJ2-5, the full variable domain is NAGVMQNPRHLVRRRGQEARLRCSPMKGHSHVYWYRQLPEEGLKFMVYLQKENIIDESGMPKERFSAEFPKEGPSILRIQQVVRGDSAAYFCASSPRTGGARRETQYFGPGTRLLVL.